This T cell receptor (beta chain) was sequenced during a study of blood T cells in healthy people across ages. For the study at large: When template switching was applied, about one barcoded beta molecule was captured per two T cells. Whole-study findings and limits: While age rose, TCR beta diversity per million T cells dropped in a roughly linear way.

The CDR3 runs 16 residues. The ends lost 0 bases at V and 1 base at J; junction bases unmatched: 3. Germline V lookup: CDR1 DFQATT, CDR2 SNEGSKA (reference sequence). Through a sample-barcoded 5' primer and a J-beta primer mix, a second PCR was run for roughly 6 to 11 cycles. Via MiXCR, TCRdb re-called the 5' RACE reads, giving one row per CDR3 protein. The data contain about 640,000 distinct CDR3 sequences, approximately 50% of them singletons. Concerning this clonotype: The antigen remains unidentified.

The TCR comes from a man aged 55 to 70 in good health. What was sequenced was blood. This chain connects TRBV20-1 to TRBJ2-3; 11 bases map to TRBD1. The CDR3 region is CSARDLDRGRTDTQYF. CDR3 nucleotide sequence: TGCAGTGCTAGAGATCTGGACAGGGGGCGCACAGATACGCAGTATTTT.